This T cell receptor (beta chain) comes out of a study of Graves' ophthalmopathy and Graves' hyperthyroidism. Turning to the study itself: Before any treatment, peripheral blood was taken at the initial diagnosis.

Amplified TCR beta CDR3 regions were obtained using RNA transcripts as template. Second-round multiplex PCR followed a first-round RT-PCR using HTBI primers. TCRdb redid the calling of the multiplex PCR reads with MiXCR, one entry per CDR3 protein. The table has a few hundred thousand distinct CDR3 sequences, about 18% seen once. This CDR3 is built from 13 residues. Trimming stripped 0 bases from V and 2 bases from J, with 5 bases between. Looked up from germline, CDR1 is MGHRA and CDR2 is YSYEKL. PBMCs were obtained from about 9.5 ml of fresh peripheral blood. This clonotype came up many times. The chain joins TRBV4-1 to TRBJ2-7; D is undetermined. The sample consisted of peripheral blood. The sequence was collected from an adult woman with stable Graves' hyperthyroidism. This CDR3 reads CASSQDRTYEQYF. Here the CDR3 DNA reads TGCGCCAGCAGCCAAGATAGGACCTACGAGCAGTACTTC.